Listed here is a single T cell receptor (beta chain). Its cognate antigen is unknown. The record originates from a study of cytomegalovirus exposure and HLA in healthy donors. Study at large: Most genotyped donors, 81% of 350 to 500, had Caucasian-associated genetic ancestry.

Study-wide results and limits: The likely origin of a cluster of highly shared sequence variants was a sequencing artifact. Based on reports, TCR beta sequences accurately predicted HLA-A and HLA-B alleles for most subjects. The listing of fewer than 200 TCR beta chains classed them as cytomegalovirus-associated.

Primers for the PCR totalled 60 Vbeta and 13 Jbeta. Measured with immunoSEQ multiplex PCR; TCRdb has only the in-frame clones, and not every one. The sample has 55,000 or so clones, about 80% seen once; the top ten hold about 3.1%. The sequence was obtained from a man over 45 in good health and CMV-seronegative. The sample was PBMCs.

CDR3 sequence: CASSDRKINYGYTF. CDR3 sequence (DNA): TGTGCCAGCAGTGACAGGAAAATCAACTATGGCTACACCTTC. The chain employs TRBV28 and TRBJ1-2; possibly TRBD1 for D (6 bases). The CDR3 sequence is 14 residues long. Germline CDR1 is MDHEN and CDR2 is SYDVKM. V was clipped by 5 bases and J by 2 bases, with 12 bases between them.